This paragraph covers one T cell receptor beta chain sequence. The sample comes from a study of shared clonotypes between healthy human individuals. CD45RO-negative CD8 cells positively selected for CCR7 made up the naive population, which excluded terminally differentiated effector memory CD45RA+ cells. Donors included only healthy HIV-negative adults lacking recent acute infections or vaccinations. Only in-frame clones appear in the TCRdb table, and some are missing; sequencing was by immunoSEQ multiplex PCR. The sample comprises roughly 770,000 clones, around 96% of which are singletons, and roughly 0.23% rests with the top ten. The V end lost 4 bases, the J end lost 2 bases, and 9 bases lay between the germline ends. The CDR3 is 13 residues long. Germline assignment: CDR1 MGHRA and CDR2 YSYEKL.

Sequencing input: naive CD8+ T cells sorted from blood. This chain uses TRBV4-1 with TRBJ2-7, with D possibly TRBD1 on 6 matching bases. The sequence was collected from a man aged 25 to 40 in good health. The CDR3 spells CASSLGQTYEQYF. Written as DNA, the CDR3 is TGCGCCAGCAGCCTTGGACAGACCTACGAGCAGTACTTC.